The rows below give T cell receptor beta chains drawn from one sample of a study of identical twins. TCRdb re-derived calls from the 5' RACE reads in MiXCR, one entry per CDR3 protein. There are hundreds of thousands of distinct CDR3 sequences in the sample; 20% to 25% occur only once, and just under 3% lies in the top ten. This same sample was also taken into another study, of T cells expressing NK-cell markers.

The source material was CD4+ T cells sorted from blood. These receptors originate from a woman between 18 and 30 years old in good health. Each CDR3 is given with its conserved first and last residue. Clone size is stated in some rows and not others, as once, few, many or a class when expanded.

v_call clone_size cdr3_aa
TRBV5-1 few CASSLDTGNEQFF
TRBV12-3/TRBV12-4 NA CASSLVLPAGVRYTQYF
TRBV6-2/TRBV6-3 NA CASSKKATGELFF
TRBV7-9 NA CAIPVPGSGTSSYEQYF
TRBV7-9 NA CASSQDGNSNQPQHF
TRBV6-4 NA CASSEERGADTQYF
TRBV5-1 few CASSLVGAGEQYF
TRBV20-1 many CSASWTSAYNEQFF
TRBV5-1 few CASSYAGTGRATGELFF
TRBV20-1 NA CSATTVGLYNEQFF
TRBV20-1 NA CSASMGGAYTQYF
TRBV27 NA CASSSYRGSGNTIYF
TRBV11-2 few CASSLWSVRIMNTEAFF
TRBV3-1 NA CASSQGIWTGASEQYF
TRBV5-1 NA CASSLEREGAFF
TRBV20-1 NA CSQLDTSGTDEQFF
TRBV12-3/TRBV12-4 NA CASSRFHTQYF
TRBV11-2 few CASSLAATGGELFF
TRBV4-1 few CASSQDLIAGGLYTQYF
TRBV12-3/TRBV12-4 few CASSPIGLESEQYF
TRBV9 few CASSGTPYQETQYF
TRBV5-8 NA CASSLVQDIDFEQYF
TRBV4-2 NA CASSQDSREGREQYF
TRBV20-1 once CSAATSGGTNEQFF
TRBV5-1 NA CASRYTVAGVAGELFF
TRBV3-1 once CASSPDRSPGELFF
TRBV12-3/TRBV12-4 NA CASSFQTGGAGTGELFF
TRBV4-3 NA CASSQETGLDSPLHF
TRBV5-1 NA CASSADGVEAFF
TRBV6-1 once CASTSRAQETQYF
TRBV5-6 many CASSFYRGTDTQYF
TRBV7-9 few CASSLVAGGEETQYF
TRBV20-1 NA CSATHTGTVSPLHF
TRBV5-1 NA CASSSEGDRLITDTQYF
TRBV5-6 many CASSYRAGGPYEQYF
TRBV12-3/TRBV12-4 NA CASSLGRFGLGPSYEQYF
TRBV6-1 NA CASSKTGTGGEQYF
TRBV19 NA CASSMGTARTDTQYF
TRBV6-1 few CASRKTGLAGELFF
TRBV7-9 NA CASSQNDRSYEQYF
TRBV29-1 NA CSLWYEETQYF
TRBV10-3 NA CAISRLADNYEQYF
TRBV12-3/TRBV12-4 many CASRKNTGELFF
TRBV12-3/TRBV12-4 few CASSTGDNQPQHF
TRBV6-2/TRBV6-3 few CASSGSSSGVGYTGELFF
TRBV11-2 NA CASSIRPPAGDYNEQFF
TRBV7-2 NA CASSALAGGFGELFF
TRBV5-4 few CASSLAGGGARNEQFF
TRBV7-9 NA CASSLGVLAGRTGELFF
TRBV5-1 NA CASSPDRGRAKFF
TRBV20-1 NA CSARDGTGGSPLHF
TRBV12-3/TRBV12-4 NA CASTLRAQNTEAFF
TRBV20-1 NA CSARAPGLAGGPPLREQFF
TRBV15 NA CATSSRTSGIGTYNEQFF
TRBV29-1 few CSVGGTGGGEQYF
TRBV20-1 few CSARIESGGVYNEQFF
TRBV12-3/TRBV12-4 NA CASRLGQGDNQPQHF